A single sample gave rise to the 20 T cell receptor beta chains below, sequenced in a study of OX40 agonist ivuxolimab in advanced cancers. TCRdb's copy holds only in-frame clones and misses some; the assay was immunoSEQ multiplex PCR. Of 60,000 to 65,000 clones listed, less than 95% were seen once; the top ten hold roughly 5.5%. The sample consisted of CD4+ or CD8+ T cells sorted from blood, taken in a trial of the OX40 agonist ivuxolimab. These receptors were taken from an adult with an advanced solid tumor such as melanoma, head and neck, liver or kidney cancer.

The J gene is TRBJ2-1, the V gene TRBV7-9, with TRBD2 matching over 10 bases. Germline-derived CDR1 and CDR2 are SEHNR and FQNEAQ (reference sequence). Losses at the gene ends were 5 bases for V and 7 bases for J; bases not matched to a gene: 11. The CDR3 totals 16 residues. CDR3 residues: CASSASGRAGKNEQFF. Here the CDR3 DNA reads TGTGCCAGCAGCGCCAGCGGGAGGGCCGGTAAGAATGAGCAGTTCTTC.

This chain uses TRBV25-1 with TRBJ2-7; D gene unclear. The CDR3 length is 13 residues. Germline values: CDR1 MGHDK, CDR2 SYGVNS. V was shortened by 2 bases and J by 0 bases, with 5 bases between the two germline ends. CDR3 in DNA: TGTGCCAGCAGTGAACCTCCCTCCTACGAGCAGTACTTC. Amino acids: CASSEPPSYEQYF.

The table lists this clone with a count of one. The V call is TRBV29-1, the J call TRBJ2-5; 7 positions match TRBD1. CDR1 is SQVTM and CDR2 is ANQGSEA in the germline V gene. Trimming cost V 6 bases and J 4 bases; bases outside gene matches: 5. The CDR3 sequence is 12 residues long. CDR3 in amino acids: CSVDGQVETQYF. The CDR3 nucleotides read TGCAGCGTCGACGGACAGGTAGAGACCCAGTACTTC. Together with reference TRBV29-1 and TRBJ2-5, the CDR3 gives the full variable domain: SAVISQKPSRDICQRGTSLTIQCQVDSQVTMMFWYRQQPGQSLTLIATANQGSEATYESGFVIDKFPISRPNLTFSTLTVSNMSPEDSSIYLCSVDGQVETQYFGPGTRLLVL.

This sequence joins TRBV15 and TRBJ2-4, with D hard to call. The CDR3 totals 17 residues. Germline assignment: CDR1 LNHNV and CDR2 YYDKDF (reference sequence). V lost 0 bases to trimming and J lost 0 bases, with 12 bases between them. This chain's CDR3 is CATSRDRQILAKNIQYF. The CDR3 DNA sequence: TGTGCCACCAGCAGAGATCGGCAGATTCTAGCCAAAAACATTCAGTACTTC.

This chain uses TRBV10-3 with TRBJ1-1, with TRBD1 identical over 9 bases. The ends lost 5 bases at V and 4 bases at J; junction bases unmatched: 2. The CDR3 length is 13 residues. The germline CDR1 and CDR2 sequences are ENHRY and SYGVKD. Written as DNA, the CDR3 is TGTGCCATCAGTCCGGACAGGGGCACTGAAGCTTTCTTT. Protein product: CAISPDRGTEAFF.

With respect to this clone: This sample also contains other DNA sequences that code for the same CDR3. The rearrangement uses TRBV7-9 and TRBJ1-4; D gene uncertain. The CDR3 has 13 residues. In germline, CDR1 is SEHNR, CDR2 FQNEAQ (reference sequence). Between the trimmed V and J ends, which lost 7 bases and 7 bases, there was a span of 13 bases. The CDR3 nucleotides are TGTGCCAGCACCCCAAGCGGCTTTGAAAAACTGTTTTTT. This gives the protein CASTPSGFEKLFF. The whole variable domain, filled in from reference TRBV7-9 and TRBJ1-4, reads DTGVSQNPRHKITKRGQNVTFRCDPISEHNRLYWYRQTLGQGPEFLTYFQNEAQLEKSRLLSDRFSAERPKGSFSTLEIQRTEQGDSAMYLCASTPSGFEKLFFGSGTQLSVL.

Here the CDR3 DNA reads TGTGCCAGCAGACCCGGAGGGGGTCGCACAGATACGCAGTATTTT. Translated: CASRPGGGRTDTQYF. The chain links TRBV28 to TRBJ2-3, with D possibly being TRBD1 or TRBD2 (6 bases each). V was clipped by 6 bases and J by 1 base, with 14 bases between them. The CDR3 is 15 residues long. The germline V gene has CDR1 MDHEN and CDR2 SYDVKM.

The rearrangement uses TRBV11-2 and TRBJ2-1; no firm D call. Germline CDR1 reads SGHAT; CDR2 reads FQNNGV. V gave up 1 base and J gave up 0 bases, with 10 bases separating them. There are 16 residues in the CDR3. The CDR3 sequence: CASSLVPPGSYNEQFF. Here the CDR3 DNA reads TGTGCCAGCAGCTTAGTTCCCCCGGGCTCCTACAATGAGCAGTTCTTC.

V usage is TRBV5-5 and J usage is TRBJ2-1, with TRBD2 matching over 7 bases. The V gene end was trimmed by 3 bases and the J gene end by 10 bases; junction bases not matched to a gene: 13. CDR1 and CDR2 (germline): SGHKS, YYEKEE (reference sequence). This CDR3 spans 15 amino acids. This CDR3 is CASSSRLASPEEQFF. Here the CDR3 DNA reads TGTGCCAGCAGCTCCCGACTAGCCTCCCCGGAAGAGCAGTTCTTC. The whole variable domain, remainder taken from reference TRBV5-5 and TRBJ2-1, is DAGVTQSPTHLIKTRGQQVTLRCSPISGHKSVSWYQQVLGQGPQFIFQYYEKEERGRGNFPDRFSARQFPNYSSELNVNALLLGDSALYLCASSSRLASPEEQFFGPGTRLTVL.

The chain joins TRBV5-5 to TRBJ1-2; the D gene is possibly TRBD1 (6 bases). Deletions cut 4 bases from V and 3 bases from J, with 19 bases between. Germline-derived CDR1 and CDR2 are SGHKS and YYEKEE (reference sequence). CDR3 length equals 16 residues. The CDR3 DNA follows: TGTGCCAGCAGCCCCGAAGCTACAGGGCTCGACTATGGCTACACCTTC. It codes for CASSPEATGLDYGYTF.

The chain employs TRBV6-6 and TRBJ1-2, with TRBD1 as a possible D gene (5 bases). The CDR3 spans 12 residues. The V gene lost 8 bases and the J gene lost 8 bases, with 15 bases spanning the gap. From germline, CDR1 is MNHNY and CDR2 SVGAGI (reference sequence). CDR3 nucleotide sequence: TGTGCCAGCCGCGACGGGGGTAAAGGCTACACCTTC. Protein sequence: CASRDGGKGYTF.

This clone was detected a few times. The chain links TRBV18 to TRBJ1-1; D not certain. CDR1 and CDR2 (germline): KGHSH, LQKENI. The germline V and J ends were trimmed by 3 bases and 3 bases, with 2 bases remaining between them. This CDR3 spans 11 amino acids. The CDR3 DNA follows: TGTGCCAGCTCACCGGACACTGAAGCTTTCTTT. It codes for CASSPDTEAFF.

The chain recombines TRBV11-2 with TRBJ1-6; D is ambiguous. The ends were cut back, 1 base at V and 9 bases at J, with 13 bases in the middle. This CDR3 has 15 amino acids. From germline, CDR1 is SGHAT and CDR2 FQNNGV. CDR3 nucleotide sequence: TGTGCCAGCAGCTTAGGTCCATCCTGGGGTTCACCCCTCCACTTT. Protein sequence: CASSLGPSWGSPLHF.

The chain links TRBV5-1 to TRBJ1-2, with D possibly being TRBD1 (5 bases). The CDR3 is 15 residues long. CDR1 SGHRS and CDR2 YFSETQ come from the germline V gene. V was trimmed by 3 bases and J by 8 bases, leaving 20 bases between them. The CDR3 loop reads CASSSGRVGISGYTF. CDR3 sequence (DNA): TGCGCCAGCAGCTCCGGCAGGGTAGGAATCTCAGGCTACACCTTC.

The chain recombines TRBV5-4 with TRBJ2-5, with 14 nucleotides matching TRBD2. The germline V gene has CDR1 SGHNT and CDR2 YYREEE (reference sequence). V lost 3 bases to trimming and J lost 3 bases; unmatched junction nucleotides: 7. The CDR3 has 17 amino acids. The CDR3 DNA reads as TGTGCCAGCAGCTCTAGACTAGCGGGAGGGTTTAAAGAGACCCAGTACTTC. This encodes CASSSRLAGGFKETQYF.

This chain joins TRBV9 and TRBJ2-3; no clear D gene. The CDR3 totals 15 residues. Per germline, CDR1 SGDLS and CDR2 YYNGEE. V lost 0 bases to trimming and J lost 0 bases, with 8 bases between them. The CDR3: CASSVDLPSTDTQYF. As DNA, the CDR3 is TGTGCCAGCAGCGTAGACCTCCCTAGCACAGATACGCAGTATTTT.

The gene calls are TRBV5-6 and TRBJ2-3; the D is unclear. This CDR3 comprises 14 residues. Germline CDR1 is SGHDT and CDR2 is YYEEEE. V lost 4 bases and J lost 6, with 15 bases in between. CDR3 protein: CASSLDPIRDTQYF. CDR3 bases: TGTGCCAGCAGCCTGGACCCAATCAGGGATACGCAGTATTTT.

This clone was counted once. This sequence joins TRBV5-1 and TRBJ2-3, with 10 bases fitting TRBD2. Unmatched junction bases numbered 7, after V lost 3 bases and J lost 3 bases. Germline loops: CDR1 SGHRS, CDR2 YFSETQ. CDR3 size: 16 residues. The CDR3 region has the DNA TGCGCCAGCAGCTCAGGACTAGCGGAGGGTACAGATACGCAGTATTTT. Its protein is CASSSGLAEGTDTQYF.

The genes are TRBV11-2 and TRBJ2-3; tentative D call: TRBD1 (5 bases). With 0 bases removed from V and 3 bases from J, the gap between germline ends came to 19 bases. Germline V gene sequence: CDR1 SGHAT, CDR2 FQNNGV. This CDR3 spans 18 amino acids. The CDR3 spells CASSLDSELGQGTDTQYF. The CDR3, as DNA: TGTGCCAGCAGCTTAGATTCGGAGCTGGGGCAGGGAACAGATACGCAGTATTTT.

This clone is a singleton in its sample. The rearrangement joins TRBV7-9 to TRBJ1-1, with D possibly being TRBD1 (5 bases). The germline V gene encodes CDR1 SEHNR and CDR2 FQNEAQ (reference sequence). The CDR3 has 14 residues. Trimming removed 0 bases at V and 5 bases at J, with 10 bases between. The CDR3 spells CASSLAGAGTEAFF. The CDR3, as DNA: TGTGCCAGCAGCTTAGCTGGGGCGGGTACTGAAGCTTTCTTT.